This T cell receptor (beta chain) originates from a study of blood T cell repertoires in COVID-19. This clone was detected only a few times. Data came from immunoSEQ multiplex PCR; TCRdb stores just in-frame clones and leaves some out. In the table there are a few hundred thousand clones, around 85% of which are singletons. The germline CDR1 and CDR2 sequences are SGDLS and YYNGEE. V lost 4 bases, J lost 5 bases, and 9 bases lay in between. This CDR3 is built from 13 residues. This TCR derives from a man aged 25 to 40 who had recovered from COVID-19. Material for sequencing was PBMCs or T cells enriched from blood (not recorded which). The gene calls are TRBV9 and TRBJ2-2; D remains unclear. CDR3 sequence reads: CASSFPPTGELFF. CDR3 DNA sequence: TGTGCCAGCAGCTTTCCCCCTACCGGGGAGCTGTTTTTT.